This entry lists 6 T cell receptor beta chains sequenced from one sample in a study of CD8+CD57+ T cells in acquired aplastic anemia. Those patients picked for sequencing had displayed CD8+CD57+ cell expansion on flow cytometry. The TCR beta profiling, which covered VDJ combination and CDR3 sequence, was carried out using genomic DNA as the template. TCRdb analysed the reads with MiXCR anew, one entry per CDR3 protein. The sample contains 150,000 to 170,000 distinct CDR3 sequences, approximately 52% of which appear only once. Source material: sorted CD4+, CD8+, or CD8+CD57+ T cells (not recorded which) from PBMCs. The receptors were gathered from a human donor with aplastic anemia.

Note on this clonotype: Just one base apart from a much larger clone, this may be a read error. Likely a read error: the CDR3 ends without its conserved phenylalanine or tryptophan. The chain combines TRBV20-1 with TRBJ1-5; 9 bases agree with TRBD1. The CDR3 sequence is 17 residues long. CDR1 is DFQATT and CDR2 is SNEGSKA in the germline V gene (reference sequence). After removal of 5 bases from V and 5 bases from J, the junction contained 16 bases not matched to a gene. CDR3 sequence reads: CSASEGSPGQGDQPQHY. The CDR3 nucleotides are TGCAGTGCTTCAGAAGGGTCCCCGGGACAGGGTGATCAGCCCCAGCATTAT.

With regard to this clonotype: Here the CDR3 omits its conserved ending phenylalanine or tryptophan, so a read error is the likely source. This chain connects TRBV2 to TRBJ2-7; 7 bases are shared with TRBD1. The CDR3 has 15 amino acids. J lost 2 bases, V lost 8 bases, and 12 bases had no gene match. CDR1 SNHLY and CDR2 FYNNEI come from the germline V gene. This chain's CDR3 is CASVVDREQTYEQYL. CDR3 DNA: TGTGCCAGCGTGGTCGACAGGGAGCAAACCTACGAGCAGTACCTC.

The rearrangement joins TRBV19 to TRBJ1-5; D gene unclear. V was clipped by 7 bases and J by 3 bases, with 7 bases between them. Germline V gene lookup returns CDR1 LNHDA and CDR2 SQIVND (reference sequence). This CDR3 has 12 amino acids. The CDR3 DNA sequence: TGTGCCAGTAAAGGTTACAATCAGCCCCAGCATTTT. Protein sequence: CASKGYNQPQHF.

The chain uses TRBV19 and TRBJ2-1, with 9 nucleotides matching TRBD1. With 7 bases clipped from V and 4 bases from J, the junction kept 5 bases outside the gene matches. Germline CDR1 LNHDA, CDR2 SQIVND (reference sequence). The length of the CDR3 is 14 residues. CDR3 region: CASTPGTGYNEQFF. The DNA of the CDR3 is TGTGCCAGTACCCCAGGGACAGGGTACAATGAGCAGTTCTTC. The full variable domain, completed using reference TRBV19 and TRBJ2-1, is DGGITQSPKYLFRKEGQNVTLSCEQNLNHDAMYWYRQDPGQGLRLIYYSQIVNDFQKGDIAEGYSVSREKKESFPLTVTSAQKNPTAFYLCASTPGTGYNEQFFGPGTRLTVL.

The gene calls are TRBV11-2 and TRBJ1-6, with D maybe TRBD1 (6 bases). Germline values: CDR1 SGHAT, CDR2 FQNNGV. The CDR3 runs 13 residues. Trimming removed 2 bases at V and 10 bases at J, with 9 bases between. The CDR3 region has the DNA TGTGCCAGCAGCTTATACAGGGAATCACCCCTCCACTTT. It specifies CASSLYRESPLHF. The entire variable domain, with the rest obtained from reference TRBV11-2 and TRBJ1-6, is as follows: EAGVAQSPRYKIIEKRQSVAFWCNPISGHATLYWYQQILGQGPKLLIQFQNNGVVDDSQLPKDRFSAERLKGVDSTLKIQPAKLEDSAVYLCASSLYRESPLHFGNGTRLTVT.

This clonotype has at least ten counts. The V call is TRBV7-3, the J call TRBJ2-2; unclear D gene. CDR3 length equals 12 residues. With 2 bases removed from V and 7 bases from J, the gap between germline ends came to 5 bases. Germline assignment: CDR1 SGHTA and CDR2 FQGTGA. This CDR3 reads CASSLFDGELFF. The CDR3 nucleotides read TGTGCCAGCAGCTTATTCGACGGGGAGCTGTTTTTT. Based on the CDR3 plus reference TRBV7-3 and TRBJ2-2, the full variable domain is GAGVSQTPSNKVTEKGKYVELRCDPISGHTALYWYRQSLGQGPEFLIYFQGTGAADDSGLPNDRFFAVRPEGSVSTLKIQRTERGDSAVYLCASSLFDGELFFGEGSRLTVL.